This T cell receptor (beta chain) stems from a study of blood T cell repertoires in COVID-19. Study overall: Researchers got acute and convalescent COVID-19 samples from the United States, Italy and Spain. T cells, B-cell-depleted T cells, or PBMCs provided the cDNA or gDNA that served as material.

Original data processing: The authors estimated nucleated cell counts from reference gene primer amplification. TCRdb keeps only in-frame clones here, not all; method: immunoSEQ multiplex PCR. The D gene and trimming were derived from the DNA, and the V and J assignments and clone size from that table. The sample consists of about 190,000 clones, around four fifths of them appearing once. Trimming cost V 5 bases and J 7 bases, with 15 bases left between them. Germline CDR1 reads GTSNPN; CDR2 reads SVGIG (reference sequence). The CDR3 is made up of 13 amino acids. Sequenced: peripheral blood. The V gene is TRBV30, the J gene TRBJ2-4; D may be TRBD1 (5 bases). The TCR comes from a human donor in a cohort sampled during active COVID-19. Written as DNA, the CDR3 is TGTGCCTGGCAACAATCCAGGGTCAACATTCAGTACTTC. It specifies CAWQQSRVNIQYF.